One and the same sample provided the 25 T cell receptor beta chains below, sequenced in a study of cytomegalovirus exposure and HLA in healthy donors. PCR amplification relied on 60 Vbeta primers (plus 13 Jbeta primers). Sequenced by immunoSEQ multiplex PCR; TCRdb stores in-frame clones only, minus some. The top ten clones hold more than 4% of a sample with 100,000 to 140,000 clones, approximately 80% of them seen once. Input material: PBMCs. Receptor source: a male donor in good health and CMV-seronegative.

The genes are TRBV6-5 and TRBJ1-5; 11 positions match TRBD1. Germline CDR1 and CDR2: MNHEY and SVGAGI. The V and J ends lost 11 bases and 5 bases, in that order; junction bases with no gene match: 5. This CDR3 has 13 amino acids. The CDR3: CAAGQGVDQPQHF. The CDR3, as DNA: TGTGCCGCGGGACAGGGGGTAGATCAGCCCCAGCATTTT.

V is TRBV7-3 and J is TRBJ2-7, with 11 nucleotides matching TRBD2. Germline values: CDR1 SGHTA, CDR2 FQGTGA. V was pared by 8 bases and J by 6 bases, with 6 bases of the junction left unmatched. This CDR3 is built from 13 residues. The CDR3 nucleotides read TGTGCCAGCGGGCGACTAGCGGGAACCGAGCAGTACTTC. Amino acids: CASGRLAGTEQYF. The complete variable domain, with remaining parts taken from reference TRBV7-3 and TRBJ2-7, reads GAGVSQTPSNKVTEKGKYVELRCDPISGHTALYWYRQSLGQGPEFLIYFQGTGAADDSGLPNDRFFAVRPEGSVSTLKIQRTERGDSAVYLCASGRLAGTEQYFGPGTRLTVT.

In this sample, this clone turned up once. The rearrangement joins TRBV6-4 to TRBJ1-2, with a tentative D call TRBD1 (6 bases). The CDR3 has 15 residues. The V gene lost 0 bases and the J gene lost 5 bases, with 13 bases spanning the gap. CDR1 and CDR2 (germline): MRHNA, SNTAGT. The DNA for the CDR3 is TGTGCCAGCAGTGACTCTGCGGACAGAAAGTATGGCTACACCTTC. Translation: CASSDSADRKYGYTF.

This rearrangement joins TRBV28 to TRBJ1-1; D gene ambiguous. The CDR3 totals 15 residues. Germline V CDR1 and CDR2: MDHEN, SYDVKM. The V end lost 5 bases, the J end lost 2 bases, and 15 bases lay between the germline ends. CDR3 region: CASSVPTKANTEAFF. The DNA of the CDR3 is TGTGCCAGCAGTGTCCCGACAAAAGCTAACACTGAAGCTTTCTTT.

V gene TRBV11-2 combines with J gene TRBJ2-7; 8 nucleotides line up with TRBD2. Unmatched junction bases numbered 7, after V lost 3 bases and J lost 6 bases. The germline V gene encodes CDR1 SGHAT and CDR2 FQNNGV. The CDR3 contains 14 residues. The CDR3 DNA sequence: TGTGCCAGCAGCTTCCCGGGACTAGTAAGCGAGCAGTACTTC. It encodes CASSFPGLVSEQYF.

The rearrangement joins TRBV7-2 to TRBJ2-5, with a weak D call TRBD2 (6 bases). V was shortened by 1 base and J by 5 bases, with 20 bases between the two germline ends. The CDR3 totals 17 residues. Per germline, CDR1 SGHTA and CDR2 FQGNSA. The CDR3 sequence: CASSLGVTVSGGETQYF. CDR3 in DNA: TGTGCCAGCAGCTTAGGAGTAACCGTTAGCGGCGGGGAGACCCAGTACTTC.

The rearrangement joins TRBV12-5 to TRBJ2-5; 7 bases fit TRBD2. In germline, CDR1 is LGHNT, CDR2 FRNRAP. The CDR3 runs 13 residues. The trim removed 4 bases at V and 2 bases at J, leaving 1 base unmatched. CDR3: CASGSSGQETQYF. Here the CDR3 DNA reads TGTGCTAGTGGTTCTAGCGGACAAGAGACCCAGTACTTC.

The V and J genes are TRBV29-1 and TRBJ2-2; D remains ambiguous. There are 13 residues in the CDR3. Germline V lookup: CDR1 SQVTM, CDR2 ANQGSEA. V lost 6 bases to trimming and J lost 1 base, with 9 bases between them. CDR3 sequence (DNA): TGCAGCGTCGATACCGGGAACACCGGGGAGCTGTTTTTT. As protein: CSVDTGNTGELFF.

The chain uses TRBV4-2 and TRBJ1-2, with D perhaps TRBD1 (5 bases). Germline CDR1 LGHNA, CDR2 YNFKEQ. Trimming pared 4 bases from V and 1 base from J, leaving 19 bases between. The CDR3 runs 17 residues. The CDR3 region is CASSPREGHLINYGYTF. CDR3 coding DNA: TGTGCCAGCAGCCCTCGAGAAGGACACCTGATTAACTATGGCTACACCTTC.

The V call is TRBV2, the J call TRBJ2-7; 7 nucleotides line up with TRBD1. V lost 8 bases and J lost 5; bases outside the gene matches: 9. There are 13 residues in the CDR3. Germline values: CDR1 SNHLY, CDR2 FYNNEI. The CDR3 spells CASLFTGVHEQYF. Here the CDR3 DNA reads TGTGCCAGCCTTTTCACAGGGGTCCACGAGCAGTACTTC.

This clone was detected only a few times. The chain links TRBV15 to TRBJ1-5; D may be TRBD1 (5 bases). Germline-derived CDR1 and CDR2 are LNHNV and YYDKDF (reference sequence). The CDR3 contains 14 residues. V was clipped by 5 bases and J by 0 bases, with 8 bases between them. CDR3 DNA sequence: TGTGCCACCAGCCCTGACAGTAGCAATCAGCCCCAGCATTTT. Amino acids: CATSPDSSNQPQHF.

The rearrangement uses TRBV5-1 and TRBJ2-3, with D possibly matching TRBD1 (6 bases). V was pared by 4 bases and J by 1 base, with 10 bases between. CDR3 length equals 14 residues. Germline CDR1 SGHRS, CDR2 YFSETQ. The CDR3 nucleotides are TGCGCCAGCAGCCCTAGGACAGGCACAGATACGCAGTATTTT. Encoded protein: CASSPRTGTDTQYF.

This clone was recorded once. The rearrangement links TRBV18 to TRBJ1-1; TRBD1 aligns across 7 bases. V trimming: 2 bases; J trimming: 1 base; junction bases outside the gene matches: 1. CDR3 length: 14 residues. Per the germline V gene, CDR1 is KGHSH and CDR2 is LQKENI. CDR3 sequence (DNA): TGTGCCAGCTCACCAGGACAGGCGAACACTGAAGCTTTCTTT. Protein sequence: CASSPGQANTEAFF.

The chain employs TRBV28 and TRBJ1-5; the match to TRBD1 covers 7 bases. With 2 bases clipped from V and 4 bases from J, the junction kept 11 bases outside the gene matches. The CDR3 sequence is 17 residues long. Germline lookup yields CDR1 MDHEN and CDR2 SYDVKM. CDR3 residues: CASSLRRLRQGNQPQHF. The CDR3 DNA reads TGTGCCAGCAGTTTACGTCGTCTCCGACAGGGAAATCAGCCCCAGCATTTT.

The chain employs TRBV12-5 and TRBJ2-5; TRBD2 matches 10 bases. The DNA end lines up better with TRBJ2-7; the J call may be wrong. The CDR3 consists of 15 residues. CDR1 is LGHNT, CDR2 FRNRAP, per germline. CDR3 protein: CASGFRSSGGYEQYF. In nucleotides, the CDR3 is TGTGCTAGTGGTTTTAGGTCTAGCGGGGGCTACGAGCAGTACTTC.

V is TRBV5-1 and J is TRBJ2-2; no definite D call. Looked up from germline, CDR1 is SGHRS and CDR2 is YFSETQ. Between the trimmed V and J ends, which lost 1 base and 5 bases, there was a span of 12 bases. The CDR3 runs to 15 residues. The CDR3: CASSLSPSVTGELFF. In DNA, the CDR3 is TGCGCCAGCAGCTTGAGTCCGTCGGTGACCGGGGAGCTGTTTTTT.

The CDR3 DNA sequence: TGTGCCAGCAGCTTAGCGCCAAGCTTACCCTACGAGCAGTACTTC. It is translated as CASSLAPSLPYEQYF. The V gene is TRBV7-9, the J gene TRBJ2-7; no clear D gene. The germline CDR1 and CDR2 sequences are SEHNR and FQNEAQ (reference sequence). The V and J ends lost 0 bases and 2 bases respectively, with 11 bases between them. The CDR3 loop spans 15 amino acids.

The rearrangement uses TRBV6-5 and TRBJ2-5; D gene uncertain. Near its end, the DNA agrees better with TRBJ2-7, so the J call may be wrong. This CDR3 spans 14 amino acids. Germline assignment: CDR1 MNHEY and CDR2 SVGAGI. This chain's CDR3 is CASSYGQSTYEQYF. For the CDR3, the DNA is TGTGCCAGCAGTTATGGGCAGTCCACCTACGAGCAGTACTTC.

The CDR3 DNA is TGCGCCAGCAGCTACAGACTAGCGGGAGCTGTCTACAATGAGCAGTTCTTC. Protein sequence: CASSYRLAGAVYNEQFF. The rearrangement uses TRBV5-1 and TRBJ2-1; TRBD2 matches at 12 bases. V was pared by 3 bases and J by 3 bases, with 7 bases of the junction left unmatched. Germline V lookup: CDR1 SGHRS, CDR2 YFSETQ. CDR3 size: 17 residues.

The chain uses TRBV6-5 and TRBJ2-5, with D possibly TRBD2 on 6 matching bases. TRBJ2-7 matches the DNA end more closely, so the J call is doubtful. Germline-derived CDR1 and CDR2 are MNHEY and SVGAGI. This CDR3 region has 15 residues. CDR3 nucleotides: TGTGCCAGCAGTTACTCTACACTAGCCTCCTACGAGCAGTACTTC. It specifies CASSYSTLASYEQYF.

The chain is built from TRBV29-1 and TRBJ1-3, with D perhaps matching TRBD1 (6 bases). Germline V lookup: CDR1 SQVTM, CDR2 ANQGSEA. V was shortened by 6 bases and J by 2 bases, with 14 bases between the two germline ends. The CDR3 is 14 amino acids. CDR3 sequence reads: CSVRGGNPGNTIYF. The CDR3 region has the DNA TGCAGCGTGAGAGGGGGTAACCCTGGAAACACCATATATTTT.

J is TRBJ1-1 and V is TRBV19; D is perhaps TRBD1 (5 bases). The germline CDR1 and CDR2 sequences are LNHDA and SQIVND (reference sequence). The CDR3 spans 15 residues. Trimming took 6 bases from V and 5 from J, leaving 19 bases between them. CDR3 loop: CASSPPAGGKTEAFF. In nucleotides, the CDR3 is TGTGCCAGTAGCCCTCCTGCGGGGGGGAAAACTGAAGCTTTCTTT. The full variable domain, completed using reference TRBV19 and TRBJ1-1, is DGGITQSPKYLFRKEGQNVTLSCEQNLNHDAMYWYRQDPGQGLRLIYYSQIVNDFQKGDIAEGYSVSREKKESFPLTVTSAQKNPTAFYLCASSPPAGGKTEAFFGQGTRLTVV.

The V and J genes are TRBV15 and TRBJ2-5; D is perhaps TRBD2 (6 bases). The J call may be faulty, since TRBJ2-7 better matches the DNA end. Germline V CDR1 and CDR2: LNHNV, YYDKDF (reference sequence). The CDR3 has 14 amino acids. CDR3 sequence: CATSRDAGLYEQYF. CDR3 in DNA: TGTGCCACCAGCAGAGATGCGGGGCTCTACGAGCAGTACTTC.

The chain uses TRBV29-1 and TRBJ2-1; TRBD2 is a possible D gene (5 bases). The CDR3 runs to 12 residues. The germline V gene has CDR1 SQVTM and CDR2 ANQGSEA. V lost 4 bases to trimming and J lost 15 bases, with 19 bases between them. DNA of the CDR3: TGCAGCGTTGGAGAGGGTCCAGACTCTGGGTTCTTC. This gives the protein CSVGEGPDSGFF.

The chain couples TRBV9 to TRBJ2-5; weak D call: TRBD1 (6 bases). The CDR3 is made up of 17 amino acids. The germline V gene has CDR1 SGDLS and CDR2 YYNGEE. V was pared by 0 bases and J by 7 bases, with 22 bases between. CDR3 residues: CASSVDRAGGSSGTQYF. The DNA of the CDR3 is TGTGCCAGCAGCGTAGACAGGGCTGGTGGGAGTTCGGGGACCCAGTACTTC.